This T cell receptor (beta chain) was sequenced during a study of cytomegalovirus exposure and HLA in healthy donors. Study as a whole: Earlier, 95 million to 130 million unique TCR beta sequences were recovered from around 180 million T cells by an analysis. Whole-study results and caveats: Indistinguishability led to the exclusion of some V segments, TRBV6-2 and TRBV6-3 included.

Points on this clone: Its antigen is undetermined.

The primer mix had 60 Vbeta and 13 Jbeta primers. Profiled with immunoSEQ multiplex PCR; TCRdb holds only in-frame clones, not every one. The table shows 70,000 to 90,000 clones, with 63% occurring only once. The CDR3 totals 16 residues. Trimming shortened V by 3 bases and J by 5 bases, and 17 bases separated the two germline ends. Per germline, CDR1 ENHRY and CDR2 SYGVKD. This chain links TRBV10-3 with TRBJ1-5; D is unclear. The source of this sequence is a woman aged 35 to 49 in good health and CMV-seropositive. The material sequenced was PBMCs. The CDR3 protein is CAISEGLSGRDQPQHF. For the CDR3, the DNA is TGTGCCATCAGTGAAGGATTGTCAGGCCGCGATCAGCCCCAGCATTTT.